One and the same sample provided the 18 T cell receptor beta chains below, sequenced in a study of OX40 agonist ivuxolimab in advanced cancers. Profiled with immunoSEQ multiplex PCR; TCRdb holds only in-frame clones, not every one. Among nearly 80,000 clones, almost 85% were seen once, and the ten largest hold just under 25%. The sample in question was CD4+ or CD8+ T cells sorted from blood, obtained in a trial of the OX40 agonist ivuxolimab. Receptors originate from an adult with an advanced solid tumor such as melanoma, head and neck, liver or kidney cancer.

The chain uses TRBV30 and TRBJ1-1; tentative D call: TRBD1 (5 bases). The CDR3 runs to 14 residues. The V gene lost 2 bases and the J gene lost 1 base, with 11 bases spanning the gap. Germline V gene data show CDR1 as GTSNPN and CDR2 as SVGIG (reference sequence). The CDR3 here is CAWSIRDRNTEAFF. CDR3 bases: TGTGCCTGGAGTATCCGGGACCGGAACACTGAAGCTTTCTTT.

This sequence joins TRBV7-8 and TRBJ1-1; 7 bases align to TRBD1. CDR1 is SGHVS and CDR2 is FQNEAQ in the germline V gene. The CDR3 consists of 16 residues. Trimming took 2 bases from V and 7 from J; bases not matched to a gene: 13. The CDR3 loop is CASSLLGARGRNEAFF. The CDR3 DNA reads TGTGCCAGCAGCTTATTGGGGGCGAGGGGGCGAAATGAAGCTTTCTTT.

This rearrangement joins TRBV19 to TRBJ2-1; 11 bases match TRBD2. J gave up 5 bases and V 10 bases, and 10 bases lay outside the gene matches. The CDR3 has 15 residues. From germline, CDR1 is LNHDA and CDR2 SQIVND (reference sequence). Here the CDR3 reads CATRILAGVNNEQFF. CDR3 nucleotide sequence: TGTGCCACCCGAATACTAGCGGGAGTCAACAATGAGCAGTTCTTC.

The gene calls are TRBV18 and TRBJ2-1; 7 bases map to TRBD1. This CDR3 spans 13 amino acids. The junction had 11 bases not matched to a gene; V was cut back by 6 bases and J by 12 bases. CDR1 is KGHSH, CDR2 LQKENI, per germline. CDR3 DNA: TGTGCCAGCTCCCAAACAGGGGATGGGTCGCAGTTCTTC. It specifies CASSQTGDGSQFF.

A single count supports this clone. The V and J genes are TRBV29-1 and TRBJ1-6; unclear D gene. Trimming pared 4 bases from V and 4 bases from J, leaving 8 bases between. This CDR3 contains 13 residues. Germline lookup yields CDR1 SQVTM and CDR2 ANQGSEA. This chain's CDR3 is CSVAEQYNSPLHF. CDR3 sequence (DNA): TGCAGCGTTGCCGAACAGTATAATTCACCCCTCCACTTT.

This clone was counted a few times. The V and J genes are TRBV5-1 and TRBJ1-2; maybe TRBD1 (6 bases). The length of the CDR3 is 13 residues. CDR1 and CDR2 (germline): SGHRS, YFSETQ. Trimming took off 7 bases at V and 4 bases at J, with 14 bases between the two ends. DNA of the CDR3: TGCGCCAGCTCTTCGACGGGGGCCTATGGCTACACCTTC. This encodes CASSSTGAYGYTF.

This clone showed up just once. This chain links TRBV5-1 with TRBJ2-1, with D perhaps matching TRBD2 (5 bases). Germline CDR1 and CDR2: SGHRS and YFSETQ. Trimming removed 0 bases from V and 4 bases from J, with 11 bases in between. The CDR3 consists of 15 residues. The CDR3 spells CASSLGNGEYNEQFF. CDR3 bases: TGCGCCAGCAGCTTGGGGAACGGGGAATACAATGAGCAGTTCTTC.

J is TRBJ2-7 and V is TRBV28; D call uncertain. CDR3 length: 15 amino acids. V was cut by 7 bases and J by 1 base, with 17 bases left in between. The germline V gene has CDR1 MDHEN and CDR2 SYDVKM. The CDR3 DNA follows: TGTGCCAGCACTGACGCGTTTCGGGTTTCCTACGAGCAGTACTTC. Translated: CASTDAFRVSYEQYF. Filled out from reference TRBV28 and TRBJ2-7, the complete variable domain reads DVKVTQSSRYLVKRTGEKVFLECVQDMDHENMFWYRQDPGLGLRLIYFSYDVKMKEKGDIPEGYSVSREKKERFSLILESASTNQTSMYLCASTDAFRVSYEQYFGPGTRLTVT.

The chain employs TRBV19 and TRBJ1-2; a possible D gene is TRBD1 (6 bases). The CDR3 loop spans 15 amino acids. Looked up from germline, CDR1 is LNHDA and CDR2 is SQIVND (reference sequence). With 2 bases removed from V and 4 bases from J, the gap between germline ends came to 14 bases. CDR3 sequence (DNA): TGTGCCAGTAGTATACGGACAGACCGGGCCTATGGCTACACCTTC. The encoded protein is CASSIRTDRAYGYTF.

A few counts support this clone. V gene TRBV7-9 combines with J gene TRBJ1-2; TRBD1 aligns across 7 bases. This CDR3 is 14 amino acids long. Trimming at V came to 4 bases and at J to 6 bases, leaving 8 bases not matched to a gene. Germline values: CDR1 SEHNR, CDR2 FQNEAQ (reference sequence). CDR3 residues: CASSSLQGRNGYTF. In nucleotides, the CDR3 is TGTGCCAGCAGCTCGCTACAGGGGAGGAATGGCTACACCTTC.

The rearrangement links TRBV29-1 to TRBJ1-2; D gene unclear. This CDR3 has 14 residues. Germline V gives CDR1 SQVTM, CDR2 ANQGSEA. V was shortened by 7 bases and J by 6 bases, with 21 bases between the two germline ends. The CDR3 nucleotides are TGCAGCGGAAGGACCGCGGAAGAACCTAATGGCTACACCTTC. It yields the protein CSGRTAEEPNGYTF.

V is TRBV4-1 and J is TRBJ2-5; D is perhaps TRBD2 (6 bases). Germline V gives CDR1 MGHRA, CDR2 YSYEKL. The CDR3 has 14 amino acids. Trimming removed 4 bases at V and 5 bases at J, with 14 bases between. CDR3 loop: CASSRRGGVETQYF. DNA for the CDR3: TGCGCCAGCAGCCGGAGAGGCGGGGTGGAGACCCAGTACTTC.

The rearrangement links TRBV5-4 to TRBJ2-2; the D is unclear. CDR1 is SGHNT, CDR2 YYREEE, per germline (reference sequence). The CDR3 contains 15 residues. V dropped 5 bases and J dropped 0 bases, with 11 bases sitting between them. This CDR3 is CASSSEVANTGELFF. CDR3 coding DNA: TGTGCCAGCAGTTCGGAAGTTGCGAACACCGGGGAGCTGTTTTTT.

This sequence joins TRBV7-2 and TRBJ2-1; D is possibly TRBD2 (6 bases). V lost 1 base and J 5 bases, leaving 6 bases between the germline ends. Germline CDR1 SGHTA, CDR2 FQGNSA. The CDR3 has 13 amino acids. The CDR3 DNA sequence: TGTGCCAGCAGCTTAGGGACTAACAATGAGCAGTTCTTC. Its translation: CASSLGTNNEQFF.

The chain recombines TRBV5-6 with TRBJ2-7; a possible D gene is TRBD2 (6 bases). Trimming removed 4 bases at V and 5 bases at J, with 19 bases between. Germline CDR1 and CDR2: SGHDT and YYEEEE. This CDR3 is 15 amino acids long. The DNA for the CDR3 is TGTGCCAGCAGCGCGGGACGGACCTCTGAGGACGAGCAGTACTTC. Protein product: CASSAGRTSEDEQYF.

The chain uses TRBV28 and TRBJ2-3; D possibly matches TRBD1 or TRBD2 (5 bases each). With 6 bases removed from V and 1 base from J, the gap between germline ends came to 17 bases. The germline gives CDR1 MDHEN, CDR2 SYDVKM. CDR3 length: 16 amino acids. CDR3 in amino acids: CASRGTEIPRTDTQYF. The CDR3, as DNA: TGTGCCAGCAGGGGGACGGAGATACCACGCACAGATACGCAGTATTTT.

The chain recombines TRBV21-1 with TRBJ2-7; the DNA was not compared with TRBD1, the D call given in the table. TRBV21-1 is classified as a pseudogene. This CDR3 is built from 14 residues. Here the CDR3 DNA reads TGTGCCAGCAGCACCGGACAGAGGGTAACTGAGCAGTACTTC. This codes for CASSTGQRVTEQYF.

The chain carries TRBV19 and TRBJ2-2, with TRBD2 matching 8 bases. Germline CDR1 and CDR2: LNHDA and SQIVND (reference sequence). V trimming: 2 bases; J trimming: 0 bases; junction bases outside the gene matches: 11. The CDR3 is 19 amino acids. CDR3 loop: CASSINPWASGSNTGELFF. DNA for the CDR3: TGTGCCAGTAGTATAAATCCTTGGGCTAGCGGGTCGAACACCGGGGAGCTGTTTTTT.